A single sample gave rise to the 14 T cell receptor beta chains below, sequenced in a study of blood T cell repertoires in COVID-19. Profiling relied on immunoSEQ multiplex PCR, and the TCRdb table lists in-frame clones only, not all of them. This table has around 400,000 clones, around 87% appearing once. Sequencing used peripheral blood. These receptors all stem from a woman aged 60-75 years with COVID-19, enrolled during active disease.

The J gene is TRBJ1-5, the V gene TRBV6-5, with D possibly being TRBD1 (5 bases). Germline CDR1 is MNHEY and CDR2 is SVGAGI. Deletions cut 7 bases from V and 0 bases from J, with 13 bases between. The CDR3 is made up of 15 amino acids. The CDR3 DNA reads as TGTGCCAGCAAGGTGTCAGGGCTTAGCAATCAGCCCCAGCATTTT. This codes for CASKVSGLSNQPQHF.

The chain employs TRBV15 and TRBJ1-2; no firm D call. Between the trimmed V and J ends, which lost 0 bases and 8 bases, there was a span of 10 bases. The V gene's germline CDR1 is LNHNV and CDR2 YYDKDF (reference sequence). This CDR3 spans 13 amino acids. The CDR3 spells CATSRDSPGGYTF. The CDR3 coding sequence is TGTGCCACCAGCAGAGATAGTCCGGGAGGCTACACCTTC.

V and J are TRBV2 and TRBJ2-7; possibly TRBD2 for D (5 bases). The CDR3 spans 12 residues. With 5 bases removed from V and 4 bases from J, the gap between germline ends came to 9 bases. CDR1 and CDR2 from the germline V gene are SNHLY and FYNNEI. This CDR3 reads CASSPRGYEQYF. The CDR3 DNA reads as TGTGCCAGCAGTCCCCGGGGTTACGAGCAGTACTTC. The whole variable domain, filled in from reference TRBV2 and TRBJ2-7, reads EPEVTQTPSHQVTQMGQEVILRCVPISNHLYFYWYRQILGQKVEFLVSFYNNEISEKSEIFDDQFSVERPDGSNFTLKIRSTKLEDSAMYFCASSPRGYEQYFGPGTRLTVT.

This clone has only a few counts. The V and J genes are TRBV19 and TRBJ1-6; 7 bases are a match to TRBD1. CDR1 is LNHDA, CDR2 SQIVND, per germline (reference sequence). The V gene end was trimmed by 9 bases and the J gene end by 9 bases; junction bases not matched to a gene: 11. The length of the CDR3 is 14 residues. CDR3 DNA sequence: TGTGCCAGCGCACAAAAGGGGGCAAGTTCACCCCTCCACTTT. Its protein is CASAQKGASSPLHF.

The gene calls are TRBV5-6 and TRBJ1-3; TRBD1 might be the D (5 bases). CDR3 size: 14 residues. CDR1 and CDR2 (germline): SGHDT, YYEEEE. The germline V and J ends were trimmed by 2 bases and 1 base, with 7 bases remaining between them. The CDR3 region is CASSLGVSGNTIYF. CDR3 in DNA: TGTGCCAGCAGCTTAGGGGTATCTGGAAACACCATATATTTT.

The V and J genes are TRBV28 and TRBJ1-1; D remains unclear. Trimming left V 3 bases short and J 8 bases short, with 10 bases between. The CDR3 covers 12 residues. The V gene's germline CDR1 is MDHEN and CDR2 SYDVKM. The CDR3 nucleotides are TGTGCCAGCAGTTTGAGTCAAAAAGAAGCTTTCTTT. This encodes CASSLSQKEAFF.

The chain combines TRBV5-4 with TRBJ1-5; 7 nucleotides align to TRBD1. The CDR3 spans 12 residues. V shed 4 bases, J shed 9 bases, and the junction held 4 bases outside the gene matches. Germline CDR1 and CDR2: SGHNT and YYREEE (reference sequence). DNA for the CDR3: TGTGCCAGCAGCCGGGGACAGTCGCCCCAGCATTTT. This gives the protein CASSRGQSPQHF.

This chain connects TRBV6-4 to TRBJ2-1; 14 bases are a match to TRBD2. The CDR3 has 16 residues. The trim removed 0 bases at V and 6 bases at J, leaving 1 base unmatched. Germline CDR1 reads MRHNA; CDR2 reads SNTAGT. DNA of the CDR3: TGTGCCAGCAGTGACTCGGGGACTAGCGGGGGCAATGAGCAGTTCTTC. Protein: CASSDSGTSGGNEQFF.

The V gene is TRBV9, the J gene TRBJ1-3, with TRBD1 matching 7 bases. CDR3 size: 15 residues. Trimming removed 2 bases from V and 7 bases from J; junction bases left unmatched: 9. Germline CDR1 SGDLS, CDR2 YYNGEE. CDR3: CASSVDRVVGNTIYF. In DNA, the CDR3 is TGTGCCAGCAGCGTTGACAGGGTGGTGGGGAACACCATATATTTT.

The J gene is TRBJ1-1, the V gene TRBV9; D is uncertain. The CDR3 sequence is 15 residues long. Germline V gene data show CDR1 as SGDLS and CDR2 as YYNGEE. Trimming took off 2 bases at V and 3 bases at J, with 14 bases between the two ends. This CDR3 reads CASSVLAPQDTEAFF. CDR3 DNA sequence: TGTGCCAGCAGCGTGTTGGCACCTCAGGACACTGAAGCTTTCTTT.

The gene calls are TRBV2 and TRBJ1-5; 12 nucleotides agree with TRBD1. Unmatched junction bases numbered 7, after V lost 9 bases and J lost 7 bases. The CDR3 runs to 14 residues. Germline V gene sequence: CDR1 SNHLY, CDR2 FYNNEI. The CDR3 DNA follows: TGTGCCAGTTCCGGGACAGGGGGCGCGCAGCCCCAGCATTTT. Protein sequence: CASSGTGGAQPQHF.

V is TRBV6-1 and J is TRBJ2-3; a weak D match, TRBD1 (5 bases). The CDR3 has 12 amino acids. V lost 2 bases to trimming and J lost 6 bases, with 6 bases between them. Looked up from germline, CDR1 is MNHNS and CDR2 is SASEGT. This CDR3 is CASSENRDTQYF. CDR3 in DNA: TGTGCCAGCAGTGAAAACAGGGATACGCAGTATTTT.

J is TRBJ1-1 and V is TRBV9; TRBD1 aligns across 7 bases. In germline, CDR1 is SGDLS, CDR2 YYNGEE. The CDR3 spans 16 residues. J gave up 5 bases and V 8 bases, and 18 bases lay outside the gene matches. Here the CDR3 reads CASRPGQPTAKTEAFF. The CDR3 nucleotides are TGTGCCAGTCGACCGGGACAGCCAACCGCTAAGACTGAAGCTTTCTTT.

The gene calls are TRBV6-1 and TRBJ2-3; 11 positions agree with TRBD2. The CDR3 totals 20 residues. Germline values: CDR1 MNHNS, CDR2 SASEGT. V dropped 2 bases and J dropped 5; count of bases not matched to a gene: 18. CDR3 sequence (DNA): TGTGCCAGCAGTGAAAATTTGAAACTAGCGGGGGCCGGGCGGATAGATACGCAGTATTTT. This sequence encodes CASSENLKLAGAGRIDTQYF.